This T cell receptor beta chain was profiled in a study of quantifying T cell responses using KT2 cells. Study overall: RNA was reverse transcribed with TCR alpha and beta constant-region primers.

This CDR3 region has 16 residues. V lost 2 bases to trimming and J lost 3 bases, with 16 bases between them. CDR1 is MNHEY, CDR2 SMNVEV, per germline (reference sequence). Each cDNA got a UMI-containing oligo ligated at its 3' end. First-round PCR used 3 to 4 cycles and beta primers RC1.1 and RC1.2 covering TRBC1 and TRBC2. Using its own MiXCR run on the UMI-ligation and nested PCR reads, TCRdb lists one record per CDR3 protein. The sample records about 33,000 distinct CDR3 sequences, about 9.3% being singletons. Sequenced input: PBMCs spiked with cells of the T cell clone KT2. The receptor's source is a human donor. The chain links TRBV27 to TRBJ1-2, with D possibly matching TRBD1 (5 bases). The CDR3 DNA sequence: TGTGCCAGCAGTTTACGGTTGTCCAGGGCGCACTATGGCTACACCTTC. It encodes CASSLRLSRAHYGYTF.